The T cell receptor (beta chain) described here comes from a study of Graves' ophthalmopathy and Graves' hyperthyroidism. Amplification targeted the TCR beta CDR3 regions, with RNA transcripts as the source material. The authors performed first-round RT-PCR with HTBI primers and then a second-round multiplex PCR. MiXCR, run by TCRdb on the multiplex PCR reads, gives a single entry per CDR3 protein. Among about 550,000 distinct CDR3 sequences listed, approximately 37% were seen once. Newly diagnosed, the hyperthyroidism patients had under 2 months' duration and were aged 18 to 65. The table lists this clonotype with many counts. The receptor was isolated from an adult man with Graves' hyperthyroidism. The sample taken for sequencing was peripheral blood or thyroid tissue (not recorded which).

For the CDR3, the DNA is TGTGCCAGCAGCCCCCCTCAGGGGACGGGCACTGAAGCTTTCTTT. This translates into CASSPPQGTGTEAFF. The chain employs TRBV28 and TRBJ1-1, with D possibly being TRBD1 (6 bases). The germline gives CDR1 MDHEN, CDR2 SYDVKM. Deletions cut 6 bases from V and 4 bases from J, with 18 bases between. The CDR3 totals 15 residues.